This entry lists 30 T cell receptor beta chains sequenced from one sample in a study of blood T cell repertoires in COVID-19 (dated by TCRdb to 2020 to 2021). The method behind the library was the immunoSEQ multiplex PCR assay. TCRdb mirrors the immuneACCESS table, restricted to in-frame sequences. Some clones are absent from its copies; in checked studies, under half trace to an unresolved V gene, and the reason for the others is unknown. This sample gives about 210,000 clones in total; 89% of them show up just once. The ten largest clones add up to 4% to 6% of the sample. Sequenced: peripheral blood. These receptors came from a woman aged 40 to 55 with acute or convalescent COVID-19.

This clone was counted a single time. The J gene is TRBJ1-5, the V gene TRBV7-3; a possible D gene is TRBD1 (6 bases). The ends were cut back, 6 bases at V and 4 bases at J, with 13 bases in the middle. Germline V gene data show CDR1 as SGHTA and CDR2 as FQGTGA. The CDR3 extends over 14 amino acids. The CDR3 reads CASSQTGSNQPQHF. CDR3 nucleotides: TGTGCCAGCAGTCAGACAGGATCAAATCAGCCCCAGCATTTT.

The genes are TRBV6-1 and TRBJ1-6; D gene ambiguous. This CDR3 is 13 amino acids long. The V and J ends lost 3 bases and 8 bases respectively, with 8 bases between them. Germline CDR1 is MNHNS and CDR2 is SASEGT. This chain's CDR3 is CASSDWRDSPLHF. As DNA, the CDR3 is TGTGCCAGCAGTGATTGGAGGGATTCACCCCTCCACTTT.

This chain joins TRBV9 and TRBJ2-2; 7 bases are a match to TRBD2. The CDR3 totals 16 residues. Trimming at V came to 4 bases and at J to 2 bases, leaving 8 bases not matched to a gene. The germline V gene has CDR1 SGDLS and CDR2 YYNGEE. CDR3 nucleotides: TGTGCCAGCAGCAACCGAGCGGGGCCTAACACCGGGGAGCTGTTTTTT. Translating it yields CASSNRAGPNTGELFF.

This sequence joins TRBV29-1 and TRBJ2-1; D remains ambiguous. CDR1 is SQVTM and CDR2 is ANQGSEA in the germline V gene. This CDR3 spans 16 amino acids. The V gene lost 1 base and the J gene lost 4 bases, with 17 bases spanning the gap. CDR3 sequence (DNA): TGCAGCGTTGAAGGGGCGACCCGAGAATTGTACAATGAGCAGTTCTTC. This codes for CSVEGATRELYNEQFF.

The rearrangement joins TRBV5-1 to TRBJ1-1, with unresolved D. This CDR3 is 18 amino acids long. Germline V CDR1 and CDR2: SGHRS, YFSETQ. V dropped 0 bases and J dropped 1 base, with 19 bases sitting between them. The CDR3 nucleotides read TGCGCCAGCAGCTTGGCCTTTCAAAAAGCCCGAGGGAACACTGAAGCTTTCTTT. Its protein is CASSLAFQKARGNTEAFF. The whole variable domain, filled in from reference TRBV5-1 and TRBJ1-1, reads KAGVTQTPRYLIKTRGQQVTLSCSPISGHRSVSWYQQTPGQGLQFLFEYFSETQRNKGNFPGRFSGRQFSNSRSEMNVSTLELGDSALYLCASSLAFQKARGNTEAFFGQGTRLTVV.

The rearrangement joins TRBV4-2 to TRBJ1-2, with a possible D match to TRBD1 (6 bases). CDR3 size: 15 residues. Looked up from germline, CDR1 is LGHNA and CDR2 is YNFKEQ. Trimming took off 1 base at V and 3 bases at J, with 12 bases between the two ends. The CDR3 is CASSQGTGRDYGYTF. DNA of the CDR3: TGTGCCAGCAGCCAAGGTACAGGGAGGGACTATGGCTACACCTTC.

This chain joins TRBV5-4 and TRBJ1-4, with D maybe TRBD1 (6 bases). Germline loops: CDR1 SGHNT, CDR2 YYREEE (reference sequence). This CDR3 region has 14 residues. Trimming removed 3 bases from V and 2 bases from J, with 8 bases in between. The CDR3 sequence: CASSYRDTNEKLFF. The CDR3 bases are TGTGCCAGCAGCTACAGGGATACTAATGAAAAACTGTTTTTT.

The chain couples TRBV5-5 to TRBJ2-3; 7 positions match TRBD2. This CDR3 has 17 amino acids. J was trimmed by 0 bases and V by 0 bases; bases with no gene match: 7. Germline CDR1 and CDR2: SGHKS and YYEKEE (reference sequence). CDR3 residues: CASSLVLTGGSTDTQYF. In nucleotides, the CDR3 is TGTGCCAGCAGCTTGGTTTTAACGGGGGGAAGCACAGATACGCAGTATTTT.

This sequence joins TRBV1 and TRBJ1-2. TRBV1 is described as a pseudogene. The CDR3 length is 16 residues. The CDR3 here is CTSSQDRGGLDYGYTF. The CDR3 DNA follows: TGCACCAGCAGCCAAGATAGGGGGGGGCTGGACTATGGCTACACCTTC.

The CDR3 spells CASKGKLAGGRETQYF. The CDR3 region has the DNA TGTGCCAGTAAGGGAAAACTAGCGGGGGGTAGAGAGACCCAGTACTTC. The J gene is TRBJ2-5, the V gene TRBV19, with 12 positions matching TRBD2. V lost 7 bases and J lost 4; bases outside the gene matches: 10. This CDR3 has 16 amino acids. Germline-derived CDR1 and CDR2 are LNHDA and SQIVND (reference sequence).

V usage is TRBV7-9 and J usage is TRBJ1-2; D call uncertain. The CDR3 is 16 amino acids. CDR1 and CDR2 from the germline V gene are SEHNR and FQNEAQ (reference sequence). With 2 bases removed from V and 6 bases from J, the gap between germline ends came to 19 bases. CDR3 protein: CASSLSDRESINGYTF. CDR3 coding DNA: TGTGCCAGCAGCTTAAGTGATAGGGAGAGTATCAATGGCTACACCTTC.

This chain connects TRBV7-2 to TRBJ2-3; 7 positions match TRBD1. With 2 bases clipped from V and 4 bases from J, the junction kept 0 bases outside the gene matches. This CDR3 has 13 amino acids. Germline CDR1 and CDR2: SGHTA and FQGNSA. The CDR3 DNA reads as TGTGCCAGCAGCTTACAGGGGGCAGATACGCAGTATTTT. Translated, it gives CASSLQGADTQYF. Drawing the rest from reference TRBV7-2 and TRBJ2-3, the complete variable domain is GAGVSQSPSNKVTEKGKDVELRCDPISGHTALYWYRQSLGQGLEFLIYFQGNSAPDKSGLPSDRFSAERTGGSVSTLTIQRTQQEDSAVYLCASSLQGADTQYFGPGTRLTVL.

The chain combines TRBV5-1 with TRBJ2-5; 11 bases align to TRBD1. There are 19 residues in the CDR3. V gave up 1 base and J gave up 3 bases; unmatched junction bases: 14. Germline V gene sequence: CDR1 SGHRS, CDR2 YFSETQ. In DNA, the CDR3 is TGCGCCAGCAGCTTGAGGGGGACAGGGGGTATTGGGGACAAAGAGACCCAGTACTTC. Translating it yields CASSLRGTGGIGDKETQYF.

This rearrangement joins TRBV5-1 to TRBJ2-5, with TRBD2 identical over 8 bases. The V segment lost 2 bases and the J segment 4 bases; nucleotides outside the gene matches: 7. The germline CDR1 and CDR2 sequences are SGHRS and YFSETQ. This CDR3 has 15 amino acids. The CDR3, as DNA: TGCGCCAGCAGCTTCGGGGGGGGCCAGCGAGAGACCCAGTACTTC. As protein: CASSFGGGQRETQYF. The full variable domain, completed using reference TRBV5-1 and TRBJ2-5, is KAGVTQTPRYLIKTRGQQVTLSCSPISGHRSVSWYQQTPGQGLQFLFEYFSETQRNKGNFPGRFSGRQFSNSRSEMNVSTLELGDSALYLCASSFGGGQRETQYFGPGTRLLVL.

The J gene is TRBJ2-7, the V gene TRBV19; 10 nucleotides align to TRBD2. The length of the CDR3 is 16 residues. CDR1 is LNHDA, CDR2 SQIVND, per germline (reference sequence). The trim removed 6 bases at V and 6 bases at J, leaving 14 bases unmatched. CDR3 coding DNA: TGTGCCAGTAGCAGGCCGGAAGCGGGGGGGCCGCCCGAGCAGTACGTC. Residues: CASSRPEAGGPPEQYV.

This clone has just one count. Here the CDR3 reads CASSISGGRVETQYF. CDR3 coding DNA: TGTGCCAGTAGTATAAGCGGGGGGCGGGTAGAGACCCAGTACTTC. V is TRBV19 and J is TRBJ2-5; TRBD2 agrees at 9 bases. In germline, CDR1 is LNHDA, CDR2 SQIVND (reference sequence). The CDR3 length is 15 residues. Trimming cost V 2 bases and J 4 bases; bases outside gene matches: 5.

The chain recombines TRBV2 with TRBJ1-1; 7 positions agree with TRBD1. Germline-derived CDR1 and CDR2 are SNHLY and FYNNEI. V lost 6 bases and J lost 4; bases outside the gene matches: 8. The CDR3 is 14 amino acids. The CDR3 nucleotides are TGTGCCAGCAGGAGACAGGGAGGAAGCACTGAAGCTTTCTTT. It is translated as CASRRQGGSTEAFF.

The rearrangement uses TRBV11-2 and TRBJ1-2, with D hard to call. The CDR3 runs to 12 residues. V lost 5 bases and J 7 bases, leaving 11 bases between the germline ends. The germline V gene encodes CDR1 SGHAT and CDR2 FQNNGV. Here the CDR3 reads CASSPRGGGYTF. The CDR3 DNA is TGTGCCAGCAGCCCGCGTGGAGGTGGCTACACCTTC.

This chain uses TRBV13 with TRBJ1-1; D is uncertain. Germline lookup yields CDR1 PRHDT and CDR2 FYEKMQ (reference sequence). The CDR3 has 15 residues. Trimming took off 1 base at V and 0 bases at J, with 9 bases between the two ends. The CDR3 reads CASSLEADLNTEAFF. In DNA form, the CDR3 reads TGTGCCAGCAGCTTAGAGGCAGACTTGAACACTGAAGCTTTCTTT.

This clone is a singleton in its sample. The chain has TRBV29-1 and TRBJ2-5, with D maybe TRBD2 (7 bases). CDR3 length: 12 amino acids. Germline assignment: CDR1 SQVTM and CDR2 ANQGSEA. V was trimmed by 3 bases and J by 4 bases, leaving 9 bases between them. As DNA, the CDR3 is TGCAGCGTTGATAGGGGGGGAGAGACCCAGTACTTC. It encodes CSVDRGGETQYF.

This chain uses TRBV12-3 or TRBV12-4 with TRBJ1-2; D gene ambiguous. The CDR3 extends over 12 amino acids. V was pared by 4 bases and J by 4 bases, with 7 bases between. CDR3 sequence (DNA): TGTGCCAGCAGTTCCAGATTCTATGGCTACACCTTC. Its translation is CASSSRFYGYTF.

The chain uses TRBV25-1 and TRBJ1-2, with D possibly being TRBD1 (6 bases). The germline V gene encodes CDR1 MGHDK and CDR2 SYGVNS. This CDR3 region has 15 residues. V was trimmed by 2 bases and J by 1 base, leaving 11 bases between them. The CDR3 DNA sequence: TGTGCCAGCAGTGAAGCCAGGGGAGATAACTATGGCTACACCTTC. This codes for CASSEARGDNYGYTF.

The chain is built from TRBV7-2 and TRBJ1-1; D is unclear. V lost 2 bases to trimming and J lost 2 bases, with 12 bases between them. Germline assignment: CDR1 SGHTA and CDR2 FQGNSA. This CDR3 contains 15 residues. CDR3 sequence (DNA): TGTGCCAGCAGCTTAATTCCGTCGTCCAACACTGAAGCTTTCTTT. Translation gives CASSLIPSSNTEAFF.

This chain connects TRBV4-1 to TRBJ1-2; 8 bases are shared with TRBD1. This CDR3 is built from 14 residues. Germline V CDR1 and CDR2: MGHRA, YSYEKL. V shed 3 bases and J 8 bases; nucleotides not matched to a gene: 8. The CDR3 region is CASSQMDRAQGYTF. The CDR3 DNA reads TGCGCCAGCAGCCAGATGGACAGGGCCCAGGGCTACACCTTC.

The chain carries TRBV21-1 and TRBJ1-1; TRBD1 is the table's D call, not checked against the DNA. TRBV21-1 is annotated as a pseudogene. The CDR3 runs 16 residues. CDR3 coding DNA: TGTGCCAGCAGCAAACAAACACAGGGGCGATGGACTGAAGCTTTCTTT. Translation: CASSKQTQGRWTEAFF.

The genes are TRBV10-2 and TRBJ2-3, with D hard to call. V was trimmed by 5 bases and J by 0 bases, leaving 3 bases between them. There are 12 residues in the CDR3. Germline-derived CDR1 and CDR2 are WSHSY and SAAADI. As DNA, the CDR3 is TGCGCCAGCAGTTCTAGCACAGATACGCAGTATTTT. It yields the protein CASSSSTDTQYF.

This clone was seen more than once but under ten times. The genes are TRBV30 and TRBJ1-1; D not resolved. CDR3 size: 13 residues. V gave up 0 bases and J gave up 4 bases, with 9 bases separating them. Germline CDR1 GTSNPN, CDR2 SVGIG (reference sequence). The CDR3 DNA reads TGTGCCTGGAGTGTAGGGAGGGTCACTGAAGCTTTCTTT. This encodes CAWSVGRVTEAFF.

The CDR3 is CAWETGGNTEAFF. The DNA of the CDR3 is TGTGCCTGGGAGACAGGGGGGAACACTGAAGCTTTCTTT. The chain employs TRBV30 and TRBJ1-1; TRBD1 agrees at 9 bases. Looked up from germline, CDR1 is GTSNPN and CDR2 is SVGIG (reference sequence). CDR3 size: 13 residues. The V segment lost 5 bases and the J segment 1 base; nucleotides outside the gene matches: 2.

This sequence joins TRBV29-1 and TRBJ1-4; TRBD1 is a possible D gene (6 bases). The germline V gene encodes CDR1 SQVTM and CDR2 ANQGSEA. The CDR3 extends over 14 amino acids. V shed 3 bases and J shed 9 bases, with 17 bases lying between them. DNA for the CDR3: TGCAGCGTTGATGGGGGAGGGGGAATGAAAAAACTGTTTTTT. It specifies CSVDGGGGMKKLFF.

This chain joins TRBV6-5 and TRBJ2-3, with a weak D call TRBD1 (6 bases). CDR3 size: 13 residues. Trimming removed 6 bases at V and 1 base at J, with 8 bases between. Germline CDR1 and CDR2: MNHEY and SVGAGI. The CDR3 DNA is TGTGCCAGCAGAAAGGGGGGCACAGATACGCAGTATTTT. As protein: CASRKGGTDTQYF.